This TCR beta chain originates from a study of T-cell memory formation after mild COVID-19 (dated by TCRdb to the early 2020s). Describing the broader study: TCR sequence clusters from the two donors were largely donor specific. In a couple of donors, T-cell clones that expanded and contracted after mild COVID-19 were followed by sequencing TCRalpha and TCRbeta repertoires longitudinally. Two young, previously healthy adult volunteers, one female and one male, were included in the cohort. The paper's findings and limits, for the study overall: Contracting CD4+ clones turned up mainly in the CM and EM memory subsets, whereas EMRA was where CD8+ clones were enriched. SARS-CoV-2 specificity of the second-wave clones peaking on day 37 was not confirmed. Balanced CD4/CD8 phenotypes were observed for clones contracting from day 15 to 85, whereas a bias towards CD4+ was observed for a second wave of clones expanding from day 15 to 37. Only a couple of mild cases were covered by the study, and larger cohorts that include severe cases with pre-infection samples were considered necessary. Some responding clones were detected in pre-infection memory, which suggested that pre-existing cross-reactive memory T cells had joined the SARS-CoV-2 response.

Regarding this clonotype: Its antigen is currently not known. No quality values exist for individual bases; no much larger clone is one base distant.

Sequenced on an Illumina NovaSeq 6000. TCRalpha and TCRbeta cDNA libraries were constructed by 5'RACE with constant-segment primers, with sample barcodes and unique molecular identifiers being introduced. Trizol reagent was used to extract RNA from every sample. Libraries were amplified in two PCR steps, with a second sample barcode and Illumina TruSeq adapters added in the second step. Libraries were sequenced on an Illumina NovaSeq with 2 x 150 bp paired-end reads. On the study's bioinformatics: The reads were demultiplexed and collapsed into UMI-guided consensus sequences using migec v1.2.7. Using mixcr v2.1.11, UMI consensuses were aligned to TRA and TRB V and J templates and then assembled into clonotypes. Expanded or contracted clonotypes were those called significant by both edgeR and NoisET, with noise models trained on biological replicates. For edgeR calls, the thresholds were a false discovery rate-adjusted p below 0.01 and a log2 fold-change of 1. As an exploratory analysis of dynamics, PCA with hierarchical clustering was applied to max-normalized trajectories of the 1000 most abundant clonotypes. Each responding clone was given a CD4 or CD8 phenotype based on the CD4+ and CD8+ repertoires, which had been sequenced separately. The public reads were run again by TCRdb, first through fastp at Q25 and then through MiXCR, and only productive beta chains were kept. Rows are unified per CDR3 protein, each entry keeping the most common DNA and genes. The V and J calls follow TCRdb's processing rather than the paper's. The sample has 560,000 or so distinct CDR3 sequences on record, roughly a sixth of them singletons. The ten largest clones take up about 8.1% of the sample.

PBMCs were isolated by Ficoll-Paque density gradient centrifugation. Specimen: PBMCs or a T cell subset sorted from them (not recorded which). This TCR was recovered from an adult woman who had mild COVID-19 (a few samples of this study predate the infection). The sample titles of this study are shuffled in the database, so cell type and time point are left out; the donor was told from shared clones.

CDR3 protein: CSARRPGLAGLRPSTDTQYF. The DNA sequence is TGCAGTGCTAGGCGGCCGGGACTAGCGGGGCTGAGACCCTCCACAGATACGCAGTATTTT. The chain uses TRBV20-1 and TRBJ2-3, with 13 bases aligning to TRBD2. Taken from the germline V gene (reference sequence), the CDR1 and CDR2 loops are DFQATT and SNEGSKA. The CDR3 contains 20 residues, cysteine and phenylalanine counted. The CDR3 DNA has 60 bases and is translated from base 1. After removal of 3 bases from V and 2 bases from J, the junction retains 17 bases not matched to a gene.